Below are 25 T cell receptor beta chains sequenced from a single sample in a study of CD8 T cells in ankylosing spondylitis (dated by TCRdb to between 2016 and 2019). The library relied on 5' RACE. Sequenced on an Illumina HiSeq 2500. TCRdb redid the processing of the public reads, applying fastp at Q25 and MiXCR, and retained in-frame beta chains. Rows are combined by CDR3 protein, so each entry shows the most common genes and DNA. The sample profile shows approximately 220,000 distinct CDR3 sequences; roughly 24% of them were found once. The ten top clones hold about 6.2% of the sample. The sequenced sample consisted of blood, either unsorted or a sorted T cell fraction (not recorded which). Source of these receptors: a male donor with ankylosing spondylitis or in good health (not recorded which).

The chain employs TRBV5-1 and TRBJ2-7, with D tentatively TRBD2 (5 bases). Germline lookup yields CDR1 SGHRS and CDR2 YFSETQ. Trimming removed 4 bases at V and 0 bases at J, with 14 bases between. The CDR3 runs to 15 residues. The chain's CDR3 is CASSRPGVPSYEQYF. CDR3 sequence (DNA): TGCGCCAGCAGCCGACCCGGGGTCCCCTCCTACGAGCAGTACTTC.

The chain couples TRBV7-2 to TRBJ2-3; either TRBD1 or TRBD2 may supply D (6 bases each). V gave up 2 bases and J gave up 5 bases, with 11 bases separating them. Per germline, CDR1 SGHTA and CDR2 FQGNSA. The CDR3 consists of 14 residues. CDR3 sequence reads: CASSLNRGLDTQYF. The CDR3, as DNA: TGTGCCAGCAGCTTAAACCGGGGGCTAGATACGCAGTATTTT.

The chain couples TRBV7-6 to TRBJ2-1, with D unresolved. Trimming cost V 3 bases and J 10 bases, with 10 bases left between them. CDR1 SGHVS and CDR2 FNYEAQ come from the germline V gene. The CDR3 is made up of 12 amino acids. The CDR3 here is CASSFLAAEQFF. The CDR3, as DNA: TGTGCCAGCAGCTTTTTAGCCGCGGAGCAGTTCTTC. Filled out from reference TRBV7-6 and TRBJ2-1, the complete variable domain reads GAGVSQSPRYKVTKRGQDVALRCDPISGHVSLYWYRQALGQGPEFLTYFNYEAQQDKSGLPNDRFSAERPEGSISTLTIQRTEQRDSAMYRCASSFLAAEQFFGPGTRLTVL.

This clonotype has more than one count but fewer than ten. The V gene is TRBV20-1, the J gene TRBJ1-2; D ambiguous. Trimming stripped 0 bases from V and 4 bases from J, with 15 bases between. Germline V gives CDR1 DFQATT, CDR2 SNEGSKA (reference sequence). This CDR3 is built from 15 residues. Here the CDR3 DNA reads TGCAGTGCTAGAGATTTTCAGCAGGAGCGCTATGGCTACACCTTC. Amino acid sequence: CSARDFQQERYGYTF.

This clonotype was detected many times. The J gene is TRBJ2-1, the V gene TRBV7-2, with D tentatively TRBD1 (5 bases). The CDR3 contains 14 residues. Germline-derived CDR1 and CDR2 are SGHTA and FQGNSA. V was pared by 5 bases and J by 5 bases, with 13 bases between. The CDR3 nucleotides are TGTGCCAGCAGCCTGCAGGGATTTAACAATGAGCAGTTCTTC. This codes for CASSLQGFNNEQFF.

This clonotype has ten or more counts. CDR3 DNA: TGCAGTGCTGGCCGGGCGGGAGTGGGGACGACCGGGGAGCTGTTTTTT. Protein: CSAGRAGVGTTGELFF. The chain combines TRBV20-1 with TRBJ2-2; the match to TRBD2 covers 7 bases. J was trimmed by 5 bases and V by 5 bases; bases with no gene match: 14. From germline, CDR1 is DFQATT and CDR2 SNEGSKA (reference sequence). The CDR3 extends over 16 amino acids.

The chain links TRBV29-1 to TRBJ2-3, with D maybe TRBD2 (5 bases). Germline lookup yields CDR1 SQVTM and CDR2 ANQGSEA. Deletions cut 4 bases from V and 5 bases from J, with 10 bases between. The CDR3 loop spans 12 amino acids. Here the CDR3 reads CSVAESGDTQYF. The DNA for the CDR3 is TGCAGCGTTGCAGAGAGCGGAGATACGCAGTATTTT.

This clonotype was counted ten times or more. This chain joins TRBV6-2 or TRBV6-3 and TRBJ2-3; D remains ambiguous. The CDR3 is 13 residues long. CDR1 is MNHEY, CDR2 SVGEGT, per germline. V lost 5 bases, J lost 5 bases, and 11 bases lay in between. The CDR3 region has the DNA TGTGCCAGCAGTCACCCGGTGGGAGATACGCAGTATTTT. Translating it yields CASSHPVGDTQYF.

The J gene is TRBJ2-5, the V gene TRBV20-1; TRBD2 matches 12 bases. V was clipped by 6 bases and J by 5 bases; unmatched bases: 7. This CDR3 has 14 amino acids. Germline-derived CDR1 and CDR2 are DFQATT and SNEGSKA (reference sequence). As DNA, the CDR3 is TGCAGTGCCCGACTAGCGGGAGTGGGGGAGACCCAGTACTTC. As protein: CSARLAGVGETQYF.

This clonotype was counted ten times or more. V gene TRBV29-1 combines with J gene TRBJ1-5; possible D gene TRBD1, 5 bases. From germline, CDR1 is SQVTM and CDR2 ANQGSEA. V was clipped by 5 bases and J by 5 bases, with 10 bases between them. The CDR3 loop spans 12 amino acids. In DNA form, the CDR3 reads TGCAGCGTTTGGGACGGAGATCAGCCCCAGCATTTT. Translation: CSVWDGDQPQHF.

This clonotype was counted a few times. The chain employs TRBV12-3 or TRBV12-4 and TRBJ2-7, with unresolved D. CDR3 size: 12 residues. Trimming stripped 1 base from V and 7 bases from J, with 8 bases between. The DNA for the CDR3 is TGTGCCAGCAGTTTAGTCCGGGTAGAGCAGTACTTC. Translation: CASSLVRVEQYF.

This clonotype has a count of ten or more. This rearrangement joins TRBV4-1 to TRBJ2-4; 11 bases agree with TRBD2. J lost 0 bases, V lost 1 base, and 11 bases had no gene match. This CDR3 comprises 20 residues. Per germline, CDR1 MGHRA and CDR2 YSYEKL. The CDR3 spells CASSQGVLAGGPLAKNIQYF. CDR3 coding DNA: TGCGCCAGCAGCCAAGGAGTTCTAGCGGGAGGTCCCCTAGCCAAAAACATTCAGTACTTC.

The CDR3 protein is CASSPGQGLETQYF. The CDR3 DNA sequence: TGTGCCAGCAGCCCGGGGCAGGGGCTAGAGACCCAGTACTTC. This sequence joins TRBV6-1 and TRBJ2-5, with a possible D match to TRBD1 (6 bases). CDR1 and CDR2 (germline): MNHNS, SASEGT. The V end was cut by 6 bases, the J end by 4 bases, with 15 bases between. The CDR3 sequence is 14 residues long.

Turning to this clonotype: A single base separates this from a much larger clone, so it may be a read error. The chain joins TRBV20-1 to TRBJ1-5, with D possibly TRBD1 on 6 matching bases. V was pared by 2 bases and J by 7 bases, with 15 bases between. This CDR3 spans 14 amino acids. In germline, CDR1 is DFQATT, CDR2 SNEGSKA (reference sequence). This CDR3 is CSARPPIQGQPQHF. The CDR3 DNA reads TGCAGTGCTAGACCGCCTATACAGGGACAGCCCCAGCATTTT.

This clonotype occurred many times. The rearrangement joins TRBV11-2 to TRBJ2-5; unclear D gene. Germline-derived CDR1 and CDR2 are SGHAT and FQNNGV. Trimming shortened V by 3 bases and J by 2 bases, and 7 bases separated the two germline ends. The CDR3 is made up of 13 amino acids. The DNA of the CDR3 is TGTGCCAGCAGCTTCGGGCAGCAAGAGACCCAGTACTTC. Translation: CASSFGQQETQYF.

This chain uses TRBV12-3 or TRBV12-4 with TRBJ2-3; 12 bases line up with TRBD2. V was clipped by 4 bases and J by 6 bases; unmatched bases: 8. The CDR3 totals 16 residues. The CDR3, as DNA: TGTGCCAGCAGTTCCGGACTAGCGGGGTGGGTCGATACGCAGTATTTT. Translating gives CASSSGLAGWVDTQYF.

The chain links TRBV20-1 to TRBJ2-7, with 8 bases lining up with TRBD2. This CDR3 is 15 amino acids long. The V segment lost 0 bases and the J segment 0 bases; nucleotides outside the gene matches: 4. Per germline, CDR1 DFQATT and CDR2 SNEGSKA (reference sequence). In nucleotides, the CDR3 is TGCAGTGCTAGAGATCCGCGGGAGGTCTCCTACGAGCAGTACTTC. Translating it yields CSARDPREVSYEQYF.

This chain joins TRBV29-1 and TRBJ1-1, with D perhaps TRBD1 (5 bases). The CDR3 runs to 16 residues. CDR1 is SQVTM and CDR2 is ANQGSEA in the germline V gene. The ends were cut back, 0 bases at V and 0 bases at J, with 14 bases in the middle. In nucleotides, the CDR3 is TGCAGCGTTGAAGATAGGCAGGGAGCTATGAACACTGAAGCTTTCTTT. Translating gives CSVEDRQGAMNTEAFF.

The chain has TRBV12-3 or TRBV12-4 and TRBJ2-7; the match to TRBD1 covers 10 bases. V lost 7 bases and J lost 3; bases outside the gene matches: 9. This CDR3 spans 15 amino acids. The CDR3: CASNRQGATNYEQYF. The CDR3 DNA sequence: TGTGCCAGCAACCGACAGGGGGCGACTAACTACGAGCAGTACTTC.

The V call is TRBV20-1, the J call TRBJ2-3; 7 bases agree with TRBD2. V shed 0 bases and J 7 bases; nucleotides not matched to a gene: 10. There are 15 residues in the CDR3. Germline CDR1 and CDR2: DFQATT and SNEGSKA (reference sequence). The CDR3 coding sequence is TGCAGTGCTAGAGATGATGGCGGGAGTAGGAATACGCAGTATTTT. Its translation: CSARDDGGSRNTQYF.

V gene TRBV15 combines with J gene TRBJ2-7; possible D gene TRBD2, 5 bases. Trimming removed 0 bases at V and 6 bases at J, with 6 bases between. Germline CDR1 and CDR2: LNHNV and YYDKDF (reference sequence). The CDR3 extends over 12 amino acids. This CDR3 reads CATSRDRGEQYF. The CDR3 nucleotides are TGTGCCACCAGCAGAGATCGGGGCGAGCAGTACTTC.

This clonotype was counted between two and nine times. The chain combines TRBV10-3 with TRBJ2-7; D not certain. Germline lookup yields CDR1 ENHRY and CDR2 SYGVKD. V lost 0 bases and J 12 bases, leaving 12 bases between the germline ends. This CDR3 contains 12 residues. In DNA, the CDR3 is TGTGCCATCAGTGAGTCCCCGGACGGCGGGTACTTC. Residues: CAISESPDGGYF.

There are many counts of this clonotype. The gene calls are TRBV4-1 and TRBJ2-2, with 7 bases aligning to TRBD2. Per the germline V gene, CDR1 is MGHRA and CDR2 is YSYEKL. V lost 4 bases to trimming and J lost 0 bases; unmatched junction nucleotides: 5. The length of the CDR3 is 16 residues. This CDR3 is CASSPRGGSNTGELFF. CDR3 in DNA: TGCGCCAGCAGCCCCCGGGGAGGGTCGAACACCGGGGAGCTGTTTTTT.

The chain couples TRBV10-3 to TRBJ2-1, with D perhaps TRBD1 or TRBD2 (5 bases each). This CDR3 is built from 15 residues. Germline V gene lookup returns CDR1 ENHRY and CDR2 SYGVKD. V was pared by 6 bases and J by 4 bases, with 16 bases between. The CDR3 nucleotides are TGTGCCATCAGACCCCGAGGGGCCGCGTACAATGAGCAGTTCTTC. It translates to CAIRPRGAAYNEQFF.

This clonotype was counted a few times. This chain uses TRBV20-1 with TRBJ2-7; maybe TRBD1 (6 bases). Germline assignment: CDR1 DFQATT and CDR2 SNEGSKA (reference sequence). V lost 3 bases, J lost 2 bases, and 14 bases lay in between. The CDR3 consists of 14 residues. The DNA of the CDR3 is TGCAGTGCTAGTGACCAGGGGAGCACCTACGAGCAGTACTTC. It is translated as CSASDQGSTYEQYF.